A single sample gave rise to the 12 T cell receptor beta chains below, sequenced in a study of shared clonotypes between healthy human individuals. Here immunoSEQ multiplex PCR was the method, and the copy in TCRdb shows in-frame clones only, minus some. The table lists 600,000 to 750,000 clones, less than 95% of them singletons. The sequencing input was memory CD8+ T cells from PBMCs. The subset here: CD45RO+ cells pooled with CCR7-negative TemRA cells. Receptors were obtained from a man between 18 and 29 years old in good health. Some clones in this sample may be carry-over from other donors' samples.

The chain is built from TRBV10-1 and TRBJ1-1; the match to TRBD1 covers 9 bases. The V gene end was trimmed by 7 bases and the J gene end by 4 bases; junction bases not matched to a gene: 4. CDR3 length: 13 residues. Germline CDR1 reads WNHNN; CDR2 reads SYGVQD (reference sequence). Here the CDR3 DNA reads TGCGCCAGCAACAGGGGGCCGGGCACTGAAGCTTTCTTT. This encodes CASNRGPGTEAFF.

The chain couples TRBV5-1 to TRBJ2-7; D may be TRBD1 (5 bases). The germline gives CDR1 SGHRS, CDR2 YFSETQ. CDR3 length: 16 amino acids. V was clipped by 0 bases and J by 0 bases, with 13 bases between them. Here the CDR3 reads CASSLEVLDTSYEQYF. DNA for the CDR3: TGCGCCAGCAGCTTGGAGGTTTTGGACACCTCCTACGAGCAGTACTTC. The variable domain in full, with the rest retrieved from reference TRBV5-1 and TRBJ2-7, is KAGVTQTPRYLIKTRGQQVTLSCSPISGHRSVSWYQQTPGQGLQFLFEYFSETQRNKGNFPGRFSGRQFSNSRSEMNVSTLELGDSALYLCASSLEVLDTSYEQYFGPGTRLTVT.

Regarding this clone: A much larger clone differs from this one at a single base, so this may be a read error. The DNA for the CDR3 is TGTGCCAGCAGTTACTCATTTGGGGGCGGGGAGACCCAGTACTTC. Translation gives CASSYSFGGGETQYF. The chain combines TRBV6-5 with TRBJ2-5, with a weak D call TRBD1 (6 bases). The CDR3 covers 15 residues. V was pared by 0 bases and J by 5 bases, with 13 bases between. The V gene's germline CDR1 is MNHEY and CDR2 SVGAGI.

The rearrangement links TRBV4-2 to TRBJ2-5; 7 nucleotides agree with TRBD1. The end of the DNA aligns better with TRBJ2-7, so the J call may be wrong. The CDR3 runs 15 residues. Germline CDR1 is LGHNA and CDR2 is YNFKEQ. CDR3 nucleotide sequence: TGTGCCAGCAGCCTTACAGGGGCTACCTCCTACGAGCAGTACTTC. Amino acids: CASSLTGATSYEQYF.

The V and J genes are TRBV14 and TRBJ2-1; TRBD1 matches 11 bases. Unmatched junction bases numbered 25, after V lost 5 bases and J lost 10 bases. The CDR3 is 20 amino acids. The germline V gene encodes CDR1 SGHDN and CDR2 FVKESK. The CDR3 sequence: CASSNYGQGASSNWVLEQFF. CDR3 nucleotides: TGTGCCAGCAGCAACTATGGACAGGGGGCATCCTCAAATTGGGTCCTAGAGCAGTTCTTC.

The J gene is TRBJ2-1, the V gene TRBV5-5; TRBD1 or TRBD2 may be the D gene (6 bases each). Germline V gives CDR1 SGHKS, CDR2 YYEKEE (reference sequence). This CDR3 spans 14 amino acids. Trimming stripped 4 bases from V and 8 bases from J, with 16 bases between. The DNA of the CDR3 is TGTGCCAGCAGCAGAGCGGGCAGGGGCGATGAGCAGTTCTTC. It codes for CASSRAGRGDEQFF.

The chain couples TRBV29-1 to TRBJ2-1; TRBD1 might be the D (7 bases). This CDR3 comprises 15 residues. The V end was cut by 6 bases, the J end by 0 bases, with 15 bases between. Germline V gene data show CDR1 as SQVTM and CDR2 as ANQGSEA. The CDR3 loop is CSVRGAVSSYNEQFF. DNA of the CDR3: TGCAGCGTCAGGGGGGCGGTAAGCTCCTACAATGAGCAGTTCTTC.

The rearrangement links TRBV20-1 to TRBJ2-5; D is unclear. Trimming took off 5 bases at V and 4 bases at J, with 5 bases between the two ends. This CDR3 comprises 10 residues. CDR1 and CDR2 (germline): DFQATT, SNEGSKA (reference sequence). The DNA of the CDR3 is TGCAGTGCTCTGTCAGAGACCCAGTACTTC. Translating gives CSALSETQYF.

A single count supports this clone. The CDR3 bases are TGTGCCAGCAGCCCCTGGAAGGGGTTTGAAGAGACCCAGTACTTC. Its translation is CASSPWKGFEETQYF. The chain couples TRBV14 to TRBJ2-5; D perhaps matches TRBD1 (5 bases). Germline CDR1 is SGHDN and CDR2 is FVKESK. CDR3 length equals 15 residues. Trimming left V 4 bases short and J 3 bases short, with 15 bases between.

The genes are TRBV9 and TRBJ2-2, with 9 positions matching TRBD2. Per germline, CDR1 SGDLS and CDR2 YYNGEE. The CDR3 consists of 17 residues. V lost 3 bases and J lost 3; bases outside the gene matches: 9. This CDR3 reads CASSEPQREVDTGELFF. CDR3 nucleotide sequence: TGTGCCAGCAGCGAGCCCCAGCGGGAGGTAGACACCGGGGAGCTGTTTTTT.

This clone was observed a few times. CDR3 in DNA: TGTGCCAGCAGTTTGCGGGGAATCAAGCAGCCCCAGCATTTT. Protein sequence: CASSLRGIKQPQHF. V is TRBV28 and J is TRBJ1-5; D is ambiguous. The CDR3 consists of 14 residues. V lost 3 bases, J lost 7 bases, and 13 bases lay in between. Germline V CDR1 and CDR2: MDHEN, SYDVKM.

The table lists this clone with many counts. This chain links TRBV7-9 with TRBJ2-2; TRBD2 matches at 13 bases. V gave up 2 bases and J gave up 6 bases; unmatched junction bases: 6. The CDR3 has 17 amino acids. Germline V gives CDR1 SEHNR, CDR2 FQNEAQ (reference sequence). The CDR3 DNA follows: TGTGCCAGCAGCTTATTTGTGGGACTAGCGGGATCCGGGGAGCTGTTTTTT. Amino acids: CASSLFVGLAGSGELFF.